This is a list of T cell receptor beta chains from one sample in a study of shared clonotypes between healthy human individuals. TCRdb's copy holds only in-frame clones and misses some; the assay was immunoSEQ multiplex PCR. Found here are about 2 million clones, about 94% of them singletons; the top ten hold 1% to 1.5%. Sequenced: naive CD8+ T cells sorted from blood. Receptors originate from a man between 18 and 35 years old in good health. CDR3s include the opening cysteine and the closing phenylalanine or tryptophan. The D gene is left open where the match is weak. Size values are once, few and many counts, or a class for expanded clones, and some rows have none.

CDR3nt	CDR3aa	d_gene	v_gene	j_gene	abundance
TGCGCCAGCAGCCAACGGCTGGGGAGCACCTACGAGCAGTACTTC	CASSQRLGSTYEQYF	.	TRBV4-1	TRBJ2-7	.
TGTGCCAGCAGCTCTACAGGGGGCCCTAATGAAAAACTGTTTTTT	CASSSTGGPNEKLFF	TRBD1	TRBV7-9	TRBJ1-4	.
TGTGCCAGCAGCGTTCGCCCCCAGGCAAGCACAGATACGCAGTATTTT	CASSVRPQASTDTQYF	.	TRBV9	TRBJ2-3	.
TGTGCCAGCAGCTTAGAACTAGCGGACACCGGGGAGCTGTTTTTT	CASSLELADTGELFF	TRBD2	TRBV7-9	TRBJ2-2	.
TGTGCCAGCAGTTTCACAGGGGGCCTTGAGGGTGAAGCTTTCTTT	CASSFTGGLEGEAFF	TRBD1	TRBV28	TRBJ1-1	.
TGTGCCAGCAGTTTATATGAGGGGAGGGGTGAAAAACTGTTTTTT	CASSLYEGRGEKLFF	.	TRBV27	TRBJ1-4	.
TGTGCCAGCAGCTTAGGAGGGCTCCAGGACACTGAAGCTTTCTTT	CASSLGGLQDTEAFF	.	TRBV7-2	TRBJ1-1	.
TGTGCCAGCAGCCGCCGGGAGGATAATCAGCCCCAGCATTTT	CASSRREDNQPQHF	.	TRBV28	TRBJ1-5	.
TGCGCCAGCAGCGCCGGACAGGGTTCCTCCTACGAGCAGTACTTC	CASSAGQGSSYEQYF	TRBD1	TRBV4-1	TRBJ2-7	many
TGTGCCAGCAGCTTAGATGCCCCCGGGACGGGAAATTCACCCCTCCACTTT	CASSLDAPGTGNSPLHF	.	TRBV7-2	TRBJ1-6	.